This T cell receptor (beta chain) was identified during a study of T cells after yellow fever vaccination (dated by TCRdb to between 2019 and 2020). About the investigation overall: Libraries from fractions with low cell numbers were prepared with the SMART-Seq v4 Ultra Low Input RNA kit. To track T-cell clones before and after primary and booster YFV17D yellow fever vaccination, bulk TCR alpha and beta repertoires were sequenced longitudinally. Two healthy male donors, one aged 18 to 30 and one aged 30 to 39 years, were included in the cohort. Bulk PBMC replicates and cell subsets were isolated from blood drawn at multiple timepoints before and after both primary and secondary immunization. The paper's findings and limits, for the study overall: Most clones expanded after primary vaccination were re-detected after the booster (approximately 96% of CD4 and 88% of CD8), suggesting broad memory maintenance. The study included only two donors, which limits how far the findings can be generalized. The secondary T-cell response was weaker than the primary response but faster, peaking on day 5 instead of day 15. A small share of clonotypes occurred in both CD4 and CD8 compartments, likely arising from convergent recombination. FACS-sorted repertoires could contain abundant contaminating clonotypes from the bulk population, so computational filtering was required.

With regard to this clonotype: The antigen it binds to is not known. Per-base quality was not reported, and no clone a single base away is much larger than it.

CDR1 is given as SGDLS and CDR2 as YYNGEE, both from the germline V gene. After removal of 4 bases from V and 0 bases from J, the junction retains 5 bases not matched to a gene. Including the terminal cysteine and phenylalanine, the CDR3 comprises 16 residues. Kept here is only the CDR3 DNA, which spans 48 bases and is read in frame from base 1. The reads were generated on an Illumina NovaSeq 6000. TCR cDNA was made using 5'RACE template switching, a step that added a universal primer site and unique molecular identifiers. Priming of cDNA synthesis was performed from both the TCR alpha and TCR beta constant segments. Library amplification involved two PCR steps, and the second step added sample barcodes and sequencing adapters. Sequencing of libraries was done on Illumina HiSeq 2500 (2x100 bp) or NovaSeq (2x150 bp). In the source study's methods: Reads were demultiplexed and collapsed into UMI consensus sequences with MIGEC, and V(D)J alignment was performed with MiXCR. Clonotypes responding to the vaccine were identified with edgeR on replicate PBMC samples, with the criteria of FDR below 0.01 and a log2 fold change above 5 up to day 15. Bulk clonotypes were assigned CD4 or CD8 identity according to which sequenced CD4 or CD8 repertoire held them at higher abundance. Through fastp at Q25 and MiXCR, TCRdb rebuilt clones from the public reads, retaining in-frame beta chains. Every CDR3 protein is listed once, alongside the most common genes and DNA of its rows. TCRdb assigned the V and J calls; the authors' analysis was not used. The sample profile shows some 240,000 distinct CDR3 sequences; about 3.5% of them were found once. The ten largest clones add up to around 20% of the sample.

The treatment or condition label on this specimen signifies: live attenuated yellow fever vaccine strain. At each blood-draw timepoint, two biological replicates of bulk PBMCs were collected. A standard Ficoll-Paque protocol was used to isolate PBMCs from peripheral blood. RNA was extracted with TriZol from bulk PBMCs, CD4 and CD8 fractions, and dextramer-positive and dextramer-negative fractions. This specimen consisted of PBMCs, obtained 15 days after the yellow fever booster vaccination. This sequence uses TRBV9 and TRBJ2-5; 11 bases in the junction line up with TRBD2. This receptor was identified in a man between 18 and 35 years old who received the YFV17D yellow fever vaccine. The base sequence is TGTGCCAGCAGCCCGACTAGCGGGGCGGACCAAGAGACCCAGTACTTC. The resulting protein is CASSPTSGADQETQYF.